The 6 T cell receptor beta chains presented below share a single source sample, sequenced in a study of blood T cell repertoires in COVID-19. TCRdb's table, derived via immunoSEQ multiplex PCR, lists solely in-frame clones and lacks some. The data hold about 240,000 clones, with approximately 80% observed a single time. Sequencing input: peripheral blood. The origin of the receptors is a man aged 25-45 years who had recovered from COVID-19.

J is TRBJ1-4 and V is TRBV5-6; a weak D match, TRBD1 (6 bases). The germline V gene encodes CDR1 SGHDT and CDR2 YYEEEE. V was shortened by 1 base and J by 7 bases, with 8 bases between the two germline ends. The CDR3 totals 13 residues. The CDR3, as DNA: TGTGCCAGCAGCTTGAGGGGGACTGAAAAACTGTTTTTT. Translated, it gives CASSLRGTEKLFF. Together with reference TRBV5-6 and TRBJ1-4, the CDR3 gives the full variable domain: DAGVTQSPTHLIKTRGQQVTLRCSPKSGHDTVSWYQQALGQGPQFIFQYYEEEERQRGNFPDRFSGHQFPNYSSELNVNALLLGDSALYLCASSLRGTEKLFFGSGTQLSVL.

The chain links TRBV28 to TRBJ2-7, with 10 bases aligning to TRBD2. The CDR3 consists of 15 residues. From germline, CDR1 is MDHEN and CDR2 SYDVKM. The V gene end was trimmed by 6 bases and the J gene end by 4 bases; junction bases not matched to a gene: 9. The chain's CDR3 is CASSPSGGAGYEQYV. The CDR3 bases are TGTGCCAGCAGCCCCAGCGGGGGGGCGGGTTACGAGCAGTACGTC.

The chain uses TRBV19 and TRBJ2-7; 8 positions agree with TRBD1. CDR3 length equals 14 residues. Germline trimming cut 6 bases from V and 6 bases from J; bases unmatched to any gene: 10. Germline V gives CDR1 LNHDA, CDR2 SQIVND (reference sequence). CDR3 loop: CASSPYGQGGEQYF. CDR3 sequence (DNA): TGTGCCAGTAGCCCTTATGGACAGGGTGGCGAGCAGTACTTC.

The rearrangement uses TRBV19 and TRBJ1-1; perhaps TRBD1 as D (5 bases). The CDR3 has 12 amino acids. Germline V gene data show CDR1 as LNHDA and CDR2 as SQIVND (reference sequence). The ends were cut back, 6 bases at V and 9 bases at J, with 14 bases in the middle. CDR3 coding DNA: TGTGCCAGTAGACGCGCGGCGGGACAAGCTTTCTTT. Amino acid sequence: CASRRAAGQAFF.

The chain has TRBV5-1 and TRBJ1-2; 7 bases line up with TRBD1. The CDR3 loop spans 16 amino acids. Germline V lookup: CDR1 SGHRS, CDR2 YFSETQ. Trimming took 0 bases from V and 8 from J; bases not matched to a gene: 13. The CDR3 DNA follows: TGCGCCAGCAGCTTGGGACAGGGATTTGATGCGAGCGGCTACACCTTC. Protein sequence: CASSLGQGFDASGYTF.

The rearrangement links TRBV5-4 to TRBJ2-3; 7 nucleotides line up with TRBD2. Germline V gene lookup returns CDR1 SGHNT and CDR2 YYREEE (reference sequence). With 3 bases clipped from V and 11 bases from J, the junction kept 12 bases outside the gene matches. The CDR3 consists of 14 residues. The CDR3 reads CASSSPRSGVKQYF. The CDR3 nucleotides are TGTGCCAGCAGCTCCCCGCGGAGCGGGGTGAAGCAGTATTTT.